This entry features one TCR beta chain sequence. The antigen is unknown. BIOMED2 TRB-A/B primer pools were used in multiplex TRB PCR. TCRdb recomputed calls from the multiplex PCR reads with MiXCR, one row per CDR3 protein. The table lists 15,000 to 20,000 distinct CDR3 sequences, 35% to 45% of them singletons, with 16% in the top ten. TRB was amplified from around 250-500 ng of blood genomic DNA. This sample is drawn from a study of T and B cells in COVID-19 patients. Whole-study findings and limits: In COVID-19 patients, T cell receptor beta variable and joining gene use was reportedly strongly skewed. Sorted SARS-CoV-2-responsive or tetramer+ T cells and CD4+, regulatory and CD8+ subsets were not yet sequenced.

The sequenced sample consisted of blood. This clonotype originated in a human donor with active COVID-19.

CDR3 in amino acids: CSARDWARGVGIETQYF. CDR3 DNA: TGCAGTGCTAGAGATTGGGCTAGAGGGGTGGGAATAGAGACCCAGTACTTC. This sequence joins TRBV20-1 and TRBJ2-5; D is tentatively TRBD1 or TRBD2 (5 bases each). V lost 0 bases and J 4 bases, leaving 21 bases between the germline ends. The V gene's germline CDR1 is DFQATT and CDR2 SNEGSKA (reference sequence). The CDR3 covers 17 residues.